The clone carrying this T cell receptor beta chain came up once. Its antigen remains unknown. This entry comes from a study of T cell responses to AZD1222 COVID-19 vaccine. CDR1 is SEHNR, CDR2 FQNEAQ, per germline (reference sequence). This CDR3 has 15 residues. The J segment lost 10 bases and the V segment lost 5 bases, leaving 10 bases of the junction unmatched. The repertoire was sequenced with immunoSEQ multiplex PCR; TCRdb's copy has only in-frame clones and lacks some. This sample yields around 140,000 clones, of which roughly 88% are seen a single time; approximately 5.1% belongs to the top ten. Findings of the study overall: Only 6 or 7 people who got AZD1222 tested seropositive at baseline. Among the donors, most were white British and more were female, and clonal diversity was possibly underestimated. Across the whole spike, CD4 TCRs peaked at regions 160-218 and 743-854.

This TCR came from an adult who received the MenACWY meningococcal vaccine as a control. The chain carries TRBV7-9 and TRBJ1-6; 8 bases match TRBD1. Sequences were derived from peripheral blood, sampled 28 days after the second dose of the MenACWY control vaccine. The CDR3 here is CASSITSDRGSPLHF. CDR3 coding DNA: TGTGCCAGCAGCATTACTTCCGACAGGGGATCACCCCTCCACTTT.